The rows below give T cell receptor beta chains drawn from one sample of a study of blood T cell repertoires in COVID-19. Generated by immunoSEQ multiplex PCR, the TCRdb table keeps only in-frame clones and is missing some. This repertoire shows about 130,000 clones, about 90% found once; its top ten account for about a sixth. The sequenced sample was peripheral blood. Receptor source: a woman in her forties or fifties who had recovered from COVID-19. The CDR3 runs from the conserved cysteine through the conserved F or W. A D gene is named only where the DNA matches it firmly. Not all rows give a size; the values are once, few, many and, for expanded clones, a class.

V	size	J	length	D	CDR3	DNA
TRBV5-5	NA	TRBJ2-5	13	NA	CASSFAPQHAQYF	TGTGCCAGCAGCTTTGCACCGCAACATGCCCAGTACTTC
TRBV2	NA	TRBJ1-6	15	NA	CASSVHGSYNSPLHF	TGTGCCAGCAGTGTCCACGGCTCCTATAATTCACCCCTCCACTTT
TRBV4-1	NA	TRBJ1-5	18	NA	CASSPFLRIAKGDQPQHF	TGCGCCAGCAGCCCCTTCCTTCGTATCGCAAAGGGAGATCAGCCCCAGCATTTT
TRBV27	NA	TRBJ1-1	14	NA	CASSSSGGNTEAFF	TGTGCCAGCAGTTCCAGCGGGGGGAACACTGAAGCTTTCTTT
TRBV5-1	NA	TRBJ2-2	16	NA	CASSADNKLNTGELFF	TGCGCCAGCAGCGCTGACAACAAGCTTAACACCGGGGAGCTGTTTTTT
TRBV6-1	NA	TRBJ2-7	13	TRBD2	CASSVAGANEQYF	TGTGCCAGCAGTGTAGCGGGAGCTAACGAGCAGTACTTC
TRBV30	NA	TRBJ2-5	13	TRBD1	CAWSEDRTETQYF	TGTGCCTGGAGTGAGGACAGGACGGAGACCCAGTACTTC
TRBV5-4	NA	TRBJ2-1	16	TRBD2	CASSRATSGGGNEQFF	TGTGCCAGCAGCAGAGCCACTAGCGGGGGAGGTAATGAGCAGTTCTTC
TRBV4-3	NA	TRBJ2-7	15	NA	CASSQDLGGALEQYF	TGCGCCAGCAGCCAAGATCTGGGAGGAGCCCTCGAGCAGTACTTC
TRBV2	NA	TRBJ1-1	14	NA	CASSEGRKNTEAFF	TGTGCCAGCAGTGAAGGCAGAAAGAACACTGAAGCTTTCTTT
TRBV18	NA	TRBJ2-1	18	TRBD2	CASSPRLAGEGSYNEQFF	TGTGCCAGCTCACCAAGACTGGCGGGAGAAGGCTCCTACAATGAGCAGTTCTTC
TRBV9	NA	TRBJ2-1	16	NA	CASSHPLERRVDEQFF	TGTGCCAGCAGCCATCCCTTGGAACGGAGGGTCGATGAGCAGTTCTTC
TRBV27	NA	TRBJ1-1	16	NA	CASSGGLVGRDTEAFF	TGTGCCAGCAGTGGAGGATTAGTCGGGCGCGACACTGAAGCTTTCTTT
TRBV30	NA	TRBJ1-6	14	NA	CASRGDTYNSPLHF	TGTGCCTCTCGGGGTGACACCTATAATTCACCCCTCCACTTT
TRBV2	NA	TRBJ1-4	15	TRBD1	CATKDRGVRGEKLFF	TGTGCCACGAAGGACAGGGGGGTTCGGGGCGAAAAACTGTTTTTT
TRBV14	NA	TRBJ1-2	14	TRBD1	CASSPSRQGSGYTF	TGTGCCAGCAGCCCCTCTCGACAGGGGTCCGGCTACACCTTC
TRBV28	few	TRBJ2-2	15	NA	CASSPAGLNTGELFF	TGTGCCAGCAGCCCCGCGGGACTTAACACCGGGGAGCTGTTTTTT
TRBV19	once	TRBJ2-1	14	TRBD2	CASRTSGRNHEQFF	TGTGCCAGTAGAACTAGCGGGAGGAACCATGAGCAGTTCTTC
TRBV18	once	TRBJ2-2	15	TRBD2	CASSLLAGDYGELFF	TGTGCCAGCTCGCTACTAGCGGGAGACTACGGGGAGCTGTTTTTT
TRBV6-6	NA	TRBJ1-1	15	NA	CASGPTGGMNTEAFF	TGTGCCAGCGGACCGACTGGAGGGATGAACACTGAAGCTTTCTTT
TRBV9	NA	TRBJ2-3	14	NA	CASSRRSSTDTQYF	TGTGCCAGCAGCCGGAGATCTAGCACAGATACGCAGTATTTT
TRBV5-1	NA	TRBJ1-6	16	NA	CASRVNGQTYNSPLHF	TGCGCCAGCAGGGTTAACGGACAAACTTATAATTCACCCCTCCACTTT
TRBV7-3	once	TRBJ1-1	13	NA	CASSLQENTEAFF	TGTGCCAGCAGCCTCCAGGAGAACACTGAAGCTTTCTTT
TRBV29-1	NA	TRBJ2-3	14	NA	CSVRAGAVTDTQYF	TGCAGCGTCCGCGCGGGGGCTGTCACAGATACGCAGTATTTT